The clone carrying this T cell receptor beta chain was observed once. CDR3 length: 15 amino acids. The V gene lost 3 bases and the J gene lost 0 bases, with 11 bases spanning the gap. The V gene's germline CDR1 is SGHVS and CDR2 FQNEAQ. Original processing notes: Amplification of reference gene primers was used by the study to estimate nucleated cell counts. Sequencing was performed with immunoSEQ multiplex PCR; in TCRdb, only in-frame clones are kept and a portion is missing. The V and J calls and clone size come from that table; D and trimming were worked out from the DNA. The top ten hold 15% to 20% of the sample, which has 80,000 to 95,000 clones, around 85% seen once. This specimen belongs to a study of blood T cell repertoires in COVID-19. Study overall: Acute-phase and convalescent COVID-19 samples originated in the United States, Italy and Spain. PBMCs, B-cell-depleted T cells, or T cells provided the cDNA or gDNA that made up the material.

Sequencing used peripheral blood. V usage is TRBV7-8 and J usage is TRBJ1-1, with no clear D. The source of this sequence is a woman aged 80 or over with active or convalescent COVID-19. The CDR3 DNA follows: TGTGCCAGCAGCTTCCGGGGAGGGTTGAACACTGAAGCTTTCTTT. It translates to CASSFRGGLNTEAFF.